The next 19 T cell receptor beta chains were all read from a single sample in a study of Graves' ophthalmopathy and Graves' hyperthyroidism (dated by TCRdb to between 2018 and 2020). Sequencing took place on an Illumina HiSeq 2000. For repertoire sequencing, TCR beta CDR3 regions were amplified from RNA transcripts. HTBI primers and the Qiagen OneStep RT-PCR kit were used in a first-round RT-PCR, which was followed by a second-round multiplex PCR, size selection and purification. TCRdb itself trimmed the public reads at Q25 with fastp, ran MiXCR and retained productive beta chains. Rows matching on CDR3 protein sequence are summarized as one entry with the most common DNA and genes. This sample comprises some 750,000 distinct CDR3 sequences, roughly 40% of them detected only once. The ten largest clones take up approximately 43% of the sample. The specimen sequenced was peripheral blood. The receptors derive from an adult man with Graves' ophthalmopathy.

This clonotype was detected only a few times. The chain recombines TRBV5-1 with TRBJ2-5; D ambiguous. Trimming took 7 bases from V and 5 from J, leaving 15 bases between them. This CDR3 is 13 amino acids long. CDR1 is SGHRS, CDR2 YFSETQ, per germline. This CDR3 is CASGVGGSETQYF. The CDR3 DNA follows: TGCGCCAGCGGGGTCGGCGGATCCGAGACCCAGTACTTC.

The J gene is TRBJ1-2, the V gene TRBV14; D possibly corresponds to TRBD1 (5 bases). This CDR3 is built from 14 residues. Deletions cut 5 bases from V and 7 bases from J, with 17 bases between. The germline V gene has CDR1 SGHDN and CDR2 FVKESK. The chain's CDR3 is CASSGYMGVGGYTF. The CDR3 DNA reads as TGTGCCAGCAGCGGATATATGGGGGTTGGTGGCTACACCTTC.

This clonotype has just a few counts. The CDR3, as DNA: TGTGCCAGCAGCTACACACGGGGGGCGAGAGAAAAACTGTTTTTT. The encoded protein is CASSYTRGAREKLFF. The J gene is TRBJ1-4, the V gene TRBV7-9; a possible D gene is TRBD1 (6 bases). The CDR3 is 15 residues long. The germline CDR1 and CDR2 sequences are SEHNR and FQNEAQ (reference sequence). Deletions cut 4 bases from V and 8 bases from J, with 17 bases between.

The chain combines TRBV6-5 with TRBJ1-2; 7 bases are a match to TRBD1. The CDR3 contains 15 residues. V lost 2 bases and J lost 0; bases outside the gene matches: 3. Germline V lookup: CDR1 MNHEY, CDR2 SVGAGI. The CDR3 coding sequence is TGTGCCAGCAGTTACGGGACAGAAGCTAACTATGGCTACACCTTC. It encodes CASSYGTEANYGYTF.

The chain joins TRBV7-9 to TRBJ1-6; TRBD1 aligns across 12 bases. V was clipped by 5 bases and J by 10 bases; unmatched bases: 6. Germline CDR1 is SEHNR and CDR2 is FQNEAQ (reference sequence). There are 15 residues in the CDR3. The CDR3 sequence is CASSPGQGAGSPLHF. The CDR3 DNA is TGTGCCAGCAGCCCGGGACAGGGGGCCGGCTCACCCCTCCACTTT.

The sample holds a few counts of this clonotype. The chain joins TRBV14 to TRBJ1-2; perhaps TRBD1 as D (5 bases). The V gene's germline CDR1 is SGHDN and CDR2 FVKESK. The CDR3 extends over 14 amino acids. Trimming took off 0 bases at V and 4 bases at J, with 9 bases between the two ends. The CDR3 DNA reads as TGTGCCAGCAGCCAAGACAGGGCCCGCTATGGCTACACCTTC. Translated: CASSQDRARYGYTF. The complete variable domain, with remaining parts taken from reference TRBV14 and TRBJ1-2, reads EAGVTQFPSHSVIEKGQTVTLRCDPISGHDNLYWYRRVMGKEIKFLLHFVKESKQDESGMPNNRFLAERTGGTYSTLKVQPAELEDSGVYFCASSQDRARYGYTFGSGTRLTVV.

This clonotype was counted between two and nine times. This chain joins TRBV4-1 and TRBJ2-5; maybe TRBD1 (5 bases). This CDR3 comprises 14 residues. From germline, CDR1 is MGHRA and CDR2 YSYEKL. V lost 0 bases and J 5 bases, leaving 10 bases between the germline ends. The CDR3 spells CASSQDPGRETQYF. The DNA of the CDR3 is TGCGCCAGCAGCCAAGATCCAGGGCGGGAGACCCAGTACTTC.

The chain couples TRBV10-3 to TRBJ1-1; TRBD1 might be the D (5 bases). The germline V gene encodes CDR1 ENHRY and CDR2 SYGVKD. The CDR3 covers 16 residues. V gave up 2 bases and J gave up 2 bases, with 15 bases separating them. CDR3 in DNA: TGTGCCATCAGTGAGGAGGGGACGGTTGCAAACACTGAAGCTTTCTTT. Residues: CAISEEGTVANTEAFF.

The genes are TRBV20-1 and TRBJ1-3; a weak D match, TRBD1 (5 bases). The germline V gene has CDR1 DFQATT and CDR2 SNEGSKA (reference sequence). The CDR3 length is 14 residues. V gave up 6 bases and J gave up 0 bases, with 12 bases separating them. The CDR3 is CSALGPTSGNTIYF. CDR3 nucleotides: TGCAGTGCCCTGGGGCCCACCTCTGGAAACACCATATATTTT.

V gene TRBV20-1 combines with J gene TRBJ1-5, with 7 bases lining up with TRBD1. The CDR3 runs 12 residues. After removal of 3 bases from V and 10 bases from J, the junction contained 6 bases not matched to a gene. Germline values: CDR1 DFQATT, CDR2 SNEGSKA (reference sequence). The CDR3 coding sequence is TGCAGTGCTAGCCGACAGGGTGGACCCCAGCATTTT. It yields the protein CSASRQGGPQHF.

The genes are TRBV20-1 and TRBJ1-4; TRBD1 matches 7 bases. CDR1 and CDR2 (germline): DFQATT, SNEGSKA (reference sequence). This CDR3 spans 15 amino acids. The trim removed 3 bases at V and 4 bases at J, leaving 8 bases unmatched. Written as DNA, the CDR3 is TGCAGTGCTAGGCGAAGTGACAGGGATAATGAAAAACTGTTTTTT. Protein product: CSARRSDRDNEKLFF.

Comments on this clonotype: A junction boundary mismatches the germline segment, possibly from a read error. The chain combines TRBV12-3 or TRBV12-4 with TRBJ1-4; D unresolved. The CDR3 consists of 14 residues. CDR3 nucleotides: TGTGCCAGCAGCTTAGGAATAACTAATGAAAAACTGTTTTTT. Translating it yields CASSLGITNEKLFF.

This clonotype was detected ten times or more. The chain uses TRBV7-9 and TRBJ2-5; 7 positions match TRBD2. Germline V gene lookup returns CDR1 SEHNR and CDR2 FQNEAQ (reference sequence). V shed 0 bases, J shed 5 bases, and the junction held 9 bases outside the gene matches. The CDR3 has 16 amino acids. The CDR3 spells CASSLAPAGRVETQYF. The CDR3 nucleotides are TGTGCCAGCAGCTTAGCGCCGGCAGGGAGGGTGGAGACCCAGTACTTC.

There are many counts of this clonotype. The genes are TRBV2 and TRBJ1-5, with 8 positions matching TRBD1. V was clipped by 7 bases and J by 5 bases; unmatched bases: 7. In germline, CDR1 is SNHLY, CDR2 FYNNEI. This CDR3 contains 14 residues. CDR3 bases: TGTGCCAGCAAGACAGGGGATGGGTATCAGCCCCAGCATTTT. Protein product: CASKTGDGYQPQHF.

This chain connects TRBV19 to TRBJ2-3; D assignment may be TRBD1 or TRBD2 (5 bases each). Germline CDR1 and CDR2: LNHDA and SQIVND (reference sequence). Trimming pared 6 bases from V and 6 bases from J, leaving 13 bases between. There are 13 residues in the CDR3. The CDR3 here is CASRRRGEDTQYF. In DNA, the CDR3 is TGTGCCAGTAGAAGGCGAGGGGAGGATACGCAGTATTTT.

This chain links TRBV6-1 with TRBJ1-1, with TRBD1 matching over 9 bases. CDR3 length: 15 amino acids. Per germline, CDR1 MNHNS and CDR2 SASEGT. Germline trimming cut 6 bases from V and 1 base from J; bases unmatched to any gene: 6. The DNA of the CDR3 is TGTGCCAGCAGAGAACAGGGGGCGCAGAACACTGAAGCTTTCTTT. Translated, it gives CASREQGAQNTEAFF.

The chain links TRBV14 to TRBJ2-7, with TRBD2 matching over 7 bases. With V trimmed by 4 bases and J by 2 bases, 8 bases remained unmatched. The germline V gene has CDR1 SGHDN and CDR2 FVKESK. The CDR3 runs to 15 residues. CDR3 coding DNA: TGTGCCAGCAGCCCTCTGCGGGGGTTAACCTACGAGCAGTACTTC. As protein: CASSPLRGLTYEQYF.

CDR3 DNA: TGTGCCAGCGCCTGGACTAGCGGGGGACTGGGCGGGGAGCTGTTTTTT. It yields the protein CASAWTSGGLGGELFF. This rearrangement joins TRBV25-1 to TRBJ2-2; 13 bases map to TRBD2. CDR3 length: 16 amino acids. Per germline, CDR1 MGHDK and CDR2 SYGVNS. The V and J ends lost 8 bases and 7 bases, in that order; junction bases with no gene match: 10. Looking up the rest from reference TRBV25-1 and TRBJ2-2 gives the full variable domain: EADIYQTPRYLVIGTGKKITLECSQTMGHDKMYWYQQDPGMELHLIHYSYGVNSTEKGDLSSESTVSRIRTEHFPLTLESARPSHTSQYLCASAWTSGGLGGELFFGEGSRLTVL.

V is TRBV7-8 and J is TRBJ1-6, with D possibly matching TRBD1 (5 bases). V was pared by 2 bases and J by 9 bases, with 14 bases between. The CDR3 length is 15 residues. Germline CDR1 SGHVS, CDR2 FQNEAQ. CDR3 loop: CASSLTTRGSSPLHF. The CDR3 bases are TGTGCCAGCAGCTTAACCACACGGGGCTCTTCACCCCTCCACTTT.